The next 21 T cell receptor beta chains were all read from a single sample in a study of blood T cells in healthy people across ages. For the second PCR, which ran for about 6 to 11 cycles, a sample-barcoded 5' primer and a J-beta primer mix were used. TCRdb analysed the 5' RACE reads with MiXCR anew, one entry per CDR3 protein. The sample has some 1.4 million distinct CDR3 sequences; approximately 38% are singletons. Sequencing was carried out using blood. The source of these receptors is a woman aged 18-29 years in good health.

This chain uses TRBV28 with TRBJ2-2; 7 nucleotides match TRBD2. The germline V gene encodes CDR1 MDHEN and CDR2 SYDVKM. V was pared by 5 bases and J by 4 bases, with 7 bases of the junction left unmatched. The CDR3 is 15 residues long. The CDR3 here is CASSPTRGSTGELFF. The CDR3 nucleotides read TGTGCCAGCAGTCCGACTCGCGGGAGCACCGGGGAGCTGTTTTTT.

This sequence joins TRBV6-5 and TRBJ2-7; TRBD1 matches 7 bases. Looked up from germline, CDR1 is MNHEY and CDR2 is SVGAGI. The CDR3 loop spans 16 amino acids. V trimming: 7 bases; J trimming: 1 base; junction bases outside the gene matches: 13. The CDR3 is CASTKSRGRPSYEQYF. DNA for the CDR3: TGTGCCAGCACCAAATCTAGGGGGCGTCCGTCCTACGAGCAGTACTTC.

In the case of this clonotype: A read error may explain this, as a much larger clone is one base away. The chain has TRBV7-2 and TRBJ2-4, with D perhaps matching TRBD1 or TRBD2 (5 bases each). CDR1 is SGHTA, CDR2 FQGNSA, per germline. Trimming pared 0 bases from V and 2 bases from J, leaving 14 bases between. The length of the CDR3 is 17 residues. In nucleotides, the CDR3 is TGTGCCAGCAGCTTAGCGCCGGTGAGGGGACCCAAAAACATTCAGTACTTC. Amino acid sequence: CASSLAPVRGPKNIQYF.

The rearrangement uses TRBV11-1 and TRBJ2-7; D gene ambiguous. Germline V lookup: CDR1 SGHAT, CDR2 FQDESV (reference sequence). V dropped 7 bases and J dropped 0 bases, with 13 bases sitting between them. The CDR3 totals 14 residues. The CDR3 DNA is TGTGCCAGCACCGTTAGCTGGGGCTCCTACGAGCAGTACTTC. It yields the protein CASTVSWGSYEQYF. Supplemented by reference TRBV11-1 and TRBJ2-7, the full variable domain reads EAEVAQSPRYKITEKSQAVAFWCDPISGHATLYWYRQILGQGPELLVQFQDESVVDDSQLPKDRFSAERLKGVDSTLKIQPAELGDSAMYLCASTVSWGSYEQYFGPGTRLTVT.

In this sample, this clonotype turned up a few times. V gene TRBV4-1 combines with J gene TRBJ2-3; tentative D call: TRBD1 (6 bases). The CDR3 extends over 15 amino acids. The V gene lost 4 bases and the J gene lost 2 bases, with 13 bases spanning the gap. CDR1 is MGHRA and CDR2 is YSYEKL in the germline V gene. In DNA, the CDR3 is TGCGCCAGCAGCCCGGGACACTTAATCACAGATACGCAGTATTTT. It is translated as CASSPGHLITDTQYF.

The chain carries TRBV12-3 or TRBV12-4 and TRBJ1-2; weak D call: TRBD1 (6 bases). The CDR3 is 13 residues long. V was trimmed by 6 bases and J by 4 bases, leaving 12 bases between them. The CDR3 spells CASRLQGSYGYTF. DNA of the CDR3: TGTGCCAGCAGGCTACAGGGATCCTATGGCTACACCTTC.

The J gene is TRBJ1-2, the V gene TRBV27; maybe TRBD1 (6 bases). Trimming removed 2 bases from V and 4 bases from J, with 11 bases in between. Germline values: CDR1 MNHEY, CDR2 SMNVEV (reference sequence). The CDR3 is 14 residues long. The CDR3 sequence: CASSLGGPSYGYTF. The CDR3 DNA sequence: TGTGCCAGCAGTTTAGGGGGGCCCAGCTATGGCTACACCTTC.

This clonotype came up once. The chain combines TRBV7-6 with TRBJ2-1; D is possibly TRBD2 (6 bases). The V and J ends lost 5 bases and 10 bases respectively, with 24 bases between them. This CDR3 has 16 amino acids. Germline V gives CDR1 SGHVS, CDR2 FNYEAQ. The CDR3 nucleotides are TGTGCCAGCAGCCCTACGACTAGTCAGGTGGCCTACGAGCAGTTCTTC. Its protein is CASSPTTSQVAYEQFF.

The J gene is TRBJ1-2, the V gene TRBV20-1, with unresolved D. The CDR3 covers 12 residues. Germline V gene lookup returns CDR1 DFQATT and CDR2 SNEGSKA (reference sequence). Between the trimmed V and J ends, which lost 6 bases and 8 bases, there was a span of 16 bases. The CDR3 nucleotides are TGCAGTGCCGGGAATCCGGAGGCGGGCTACACCTTC. Residues: CSAGNPEAGYTF.

V and J are TRBV20-1 and TRBJ2-1; TRBD2 matches at 10 bases. Germline V gives CDR1 DFQATT, CDR2 SNEGSKA (reference sequence). V lost 5 bases to trimming and J lost 7 bases; unmatched junction nucleotides: 14. There are 16 residues in the CDR3. The CDR3 is CSAGAASGRGGNEQFF. Here the CDR3 DNA reads TGCAGTGCTGGGGCTGCTAGCGGGAGAGGAGGTAATGAGCAGTTCTTC.

CDR3: CASSPPTIKNIQYF. The CDR3 coding sequence is TGTGCCAGCAGTCCCCCCACAATCAAAAACATTCAGTACTTC. The chain carries TRBV6-2 or TRBV6-3 and TRBJ2-4; D unclear. Trimming removed 5 bases from V and 3 bases from J, with 11 bases in between. Germline CDR1 MNHEY, CDR2 SVGEGT. This CDR3 comprises 14 residues.

This clonotype appeared a few times. The chain carries TRBV27 and TRBJ1-6; D remains unclear. This CDR3 region has 13 residues. In germline, CDR1 is MNHEY, CDR2 SMNVEV (reference sequence). V lost 5 bases and J 8 bases, leaving 10 bases between the germline ends. The CDR3 loop is CASSRVGDSPLHF. The DNA for the CDR3 is TGTGCCAGCAGTCGGGTCGGGGATTCACCCCTCCACTTT.

Points on this clonotype: A much more abundant neighbour one base away suggests this may be a read error. V and J are TRBV4-1 and TRBJ2-5; TRBD2 aligns across 15 bases. The DNA end lines up better with TRBJ2-7; the J call may be wrong. The CDR3 contains 16 residues. Germline lookup yields CDR1 MGHRA and CDR2 YSYEKL. DNA for the CDR3: TGCGCCGGCAGCCCTGGACTAGCGGGAGGGACTTACGAGCAGTACTTC. It encodes CAGSPGLAGGTYEQYF.

This clonotype occurred a few times. The rearrangement joins TRBV3-1 to TRBJ1-2; 7 nucleotides agree with TRBD1. From germline, CDR1 is LGHDT and CDR2 YNNKEL (reference sequence). The CDR3 spans 15 residues. V trimming: 1 base; J trimming: 8 bases; junction bases outside the gene matches: 10. The CDR3 protein is CASSQGGEGAKGYTF. The CDR3 nucleotides are TGTGCCAGCAGCCAAGGAGGGGAGGGGGCGAAGGGCTACACCTTC.

This clonotype was observed many times. The chain has TRBV6-5 and TRBJ1-6; 10 bases match TRBD1. Germline lookup yields CDR1 MNHEY and CDR2 SVGAGI. CDR3 size: 20 residues. Unmatched junction bases numbered 8, after V lost 0 bases and J lost 0 bases. CDR3 sequence (DNA): TGTGCCAGCAGTTACTCACCGGGACAGGGGTTCTACTCCTATAATTCACCCCTCCACTTT. Residues: CASSYSPGQGFYSYNSPLHF.

There are many counts of this clonotype. The V call is TRBV10-3, the J call TRBJ2-1; 7 bases are shared with TRBD2. The ends lost 6 bases at V and 3 bases at J; junction bases unmatched: 11. The CDR3 loop spans 16 amino acids. Per the germline V gene, CDR1 is ENHRY and CDR2 is SYGVKD. CDR3 DNA sequence: TGTGCCATCAGCCCTAGGGAGCGGGACTTCTACAATGAGCAGTTCTTC. It yields the protein CAISPRERDFYNEQFF.

This clonotype was counted a few times. One end of the junction varies from germline; a read error may be responsible. This rearrangement joins TRBV5-1 to TRBJ1-4, with D possibly TRBD1 on 6 matching bases. CDR1 and CDR2 from the germline V gene are SGHRS and YFSETQ. The length of the CDR3 is 14 residues. As DNA, the CDR3 is TGTGCCAGCAGTCCCGGACAGATTAATGAAAAACTGTTTTTT. Protein sequence: CASSPGQINEKLFF. The full variable domain, its missing parts supplied by reference TRBV5-1 and TRBJ1-4, is KAGVTQTPRYLIKTRGQQVTLSCSPISGHRSVSWYQQTPGQGLQFLFEYFSETQRNKGNFPGRFSGRQFSNSRSEMNVSTLELGDSALYLCASSPGQINEKLFFGSGTQLSVL.

The chain couples TRBV27 to TRBJ2-5, with 9 bases that match TRBD2. Germline CDR1 and CDR2: MNHEY and SMNVEV (reference sequence). The CDR3 spans 16 residues. The V segment lost 4 bases and the J segment 0 bases; nucleotides outside the gene matches: 6. The CDR3 sequence is CASSSTSGGNQETQYF. CDR3 DNA: TGTGCCAGCAGTTCCACCAGCGGGGGGAACCAAGAGACCCAGTACTTC.

V gene TRBV5-1 combines with J gene TRBJ1-2; TRBD1 matches at 10 bases. Per germline, CDR1 SGHRS and CDR2 YFSETQ. The CDR3 runs to 15 residues. The J segment lost 3 bases and the V segment lost 3 bases, leaving 5 bases of the junction unmatched. The CDR3 region has the DNA TGCGCCAGCAGCTGGGGGACAGGGGATGACTATGGCTACACCTTC. This translates into CASSWGTGDDYGYTF.

The chain couples TRBV7-9 to TRBJ2-5; D gene ambiguous. CDR1 SEHNR and CDR2 FQNEAQ come from the germline V gene (reference sequence). V was clipped by 1 base and J by 5 bases, with 11 bases between them. This CDR3 is 14 amino acids long. The CDR3 protein is CASSLGSPGETQYF. In nucleotides, the CDR3 is TGTGCCAGCAGCTTAGGGTCCCCTGGGGAGACCCAGTACTTC. The full variable domain, in which reference TRBV7-9 and TRBJ2-5 provide the parts outside the CDR3, is DTGVSQNPRHKITKRGQNVTFRCDPISEHNRLYWYRQTLGQGPEFLTYFQNEAQLEKSRLLSDRFSAERPKGSFSTLEIQRTEQGDSAMYLCASSLGSPGETQYFGPGTRLLVL.

This clonotype was counted only a few times. V gene TRBV20-1 combines with J gene TRBJ2-5; D might be TRBD2 (6 bases). The CDR3 spans 18 residues. Germline CDR1 is DFQATT and CDR2 is SNEGSKA (reference sequence). V dropped 0 bases and J dropped 4 bases, with 24 bases sitting between them. CDR3 in amino acids: CSARDAGPLGTEGETQYF. The CDR3 nucleotides read TGCAGTGCTAGAGACGCAGGGCCACTTGGGACTGAGGGAGAGACCCAGTACTTC.